Below, 26 T cell receptor beta chains from the same sample are listed, as sequenced in a study of T-cell memory formation after mild COVID-19. TCRdb re-called the 5' RACE reads through MiXCR, storing one row per CDR3 protein. The top ten clones hold roughly 9.1% of a sample with fewer than 650,000 distinct CDR3 sequences, about a fifth of them seen once. Sequenced: PBMCs or a T cell subset sorted from them (not recorded which). The source of these receptors is an adult woman who had mild COVID-19 (a few samples of this study predate the infection). Cell type and time point are not known.

The chain is built from TRBV6-5 and TRBJ1-2, with D tentatively TRBD1 (6 bases). Looked up from germline, CDR1 is MNHEY and CDR2 is SVGAGI. The CDR3 totals 13 residues. The V end was cut by 4 bases, the J end by 3 bases, with 9 bases between. In DNA form, the CDR3 reads TGTGCCAGCAGTTGGGGGCTTTACTATGGCTACACCTTC. Translated, it gives CASSWGLYYGYTF.

This chain joins TRBV2 and TRBJ2-3, with D hard to call. The germline gives CDR1 SNHLY, CDR2 FYNNEI. CDR3 length: 13 amino acids. The V end lost 6 bases, the J end lost 0 bases, and 7 bases lay between the germline ends. CDR3 sequence reads: CASRGMSTDTQYF. The CDR3 DNA follows: TGTGCCAGCAGGGGCATGAGCACAGATACGCAGTATTTT.

The gene calls are TRBV2 and TRBJ2-1, with 11 bases matching TRBD2. The germline V gene has CDR1 SNHLY and CDR2 FYNNEI. This CDR3 region has 16 residues. The trim removed 4 bases at V and 6 bases at J, leaving 8 bases unmatched. In DNA form, the CDR3 reads TGTGCCAGCAGTGCGTGGCTAGCGGGGGGACTCAATGAGCAGTTCTTC. As protein: CASSAWLAGGLNEQFF.

The chain recombines TRBV6-5 with TRBJ1-2, with D tentatively TRBD1 (6 bases). The V end was cut by 4 bases, the J end by 7 bases, with 13 bases between. In germline, CDR1 is MNHEY, CDR2 SVGAGI. The CDR3 sequence is 13 residues long. The CDR3 DNA reads TGTGCCAGCAGTTCCACAGGGTTAGGTGGCTACACCTTC. Translation: CASSSTGLGGYTF.

For this clonotype: Because it lacks the conserved phenylalanine or tryptophan at the end, this CDR3 is likely a read error. The gene calls are TRBV2 and TRBJ2-7; tentative D call: TRBD2 (6 bases). V was trimmed by 4 bases and J by 5 bases, leaving 9 bases between them. The CDR3 extends over 12 amino acids. Germline values: CDR1 SNHLY, CDR2 FYNNEI. For the CDR3, the DNA is TGTGCCAGCAGTGTGACTAGAAACGAGCAGTACCTC. It is translated as CASSVTRNEQYL.

The table lists this clonotype with a few counts. The gene calls are TRBV7-6 and TRBJ2-1; weak D call: TRBD2 (6 bases). The V gene lost 5 bases and the J gene lost 10 bases, with 18 bases spanning the gap. Per the germline V gene, CDR1 is SGHVS and CDR2 is FNYEAQ. CDR3 length equals 14 residues. The chain's CDR3 is CASSPQRTGREQFF. CDR3 DNA: TGTGCCAGCAGCCCCCAACGGACGGGGAGGGAGCAGTTCTTC.

There are a few counts of this clonotype. The J gene is TRBJ2-3, the V gene TRBV4-1; the match to TRBD2 covers 7 bases. V trimming: 3 bases; J trimming: 2 bases; junction bases outside the gene matches: 5. The germline V gene has CDR1 MGHRA and CDR2 YSYEKL. There are 15 residues in the CDR3. The CDR3 region is CASSQTSPSTDTQYF. DNA for the CDR3: TGCGCCAGCAGCCAGACTAGCCCGTCCACAGATACGCAGTATTTT.

The chain links TRBV30 to TRBJ2-7; TRBD1 matches at 10 bases. Trimming cost V 3 bases and J 2 bases; bases outside gene matches: 4. This CDR3 comprises 14 residues. CDR1 is GTSNPN and CDR2 is SVGIG in the germline V gene (reference sequence). For the CDR3, the DNA is TGTGCCTGGAGCGGGGGACAGGGGACCTACGAGCAGTACTTC. As protein: CAWSGGQGTYEQYF.

The chain has TRBV20-1 and TRBJ2-4; D remains ambiguous. The V end was cut by 0 bases, the J end by 0 bases, with 12 bases between. Germline V lookup: CDR1 DFQATT, CDR2 SNEGSKA (reference sequence). The CDR3 is 16 amino acids. CDR3 amino acids: CSARDESPIAKNIQYF. As DNA, the CDR3 is TGCAGTGCTAGAGATGAATCTCCAATAGCCAAAAACATTCAGTACTTC.

This clonotype showed up just a few times. The chain combines TRBV5-1 with TRBJ1-3, with D perhaps TRBD1 (5 bases). The germline gives CDR1 SGHRS, CDR2 YFSETQ. The CDR3 sequence is 14 residues long. The germline V and J ends were trimmed by 5 bases and 1 base, with 10 bases remaining between them. CDR3 sequence reads: CASRGLPSGNTIYF. The CDR3 DNA follows: TGCGCCAGCAGGGGACTGCCTTCTGGAAACACCATATATTTT.

The V and J genes are TRBV23-1 and TRBJ1-2, with a weak D call TRBD1 (6 bases). Being an ORF, TRBV23-1 has a function that is uncertain. V was pared by 4 bases and J by 4 bases, with 22 bases between. This CDR3 has 17 amino acids. CDR3: CASSPIRRDRRSYGYTF. The CDR3 coding sequence is TGCGCCAGCAGTCCAATTCGGCGTGACAGGAGATCCTATGGCTACACCTTC.

This clonotype occurred a few times. J is TRBJ2-1 and V is TRBV12-3 or TRBV12-4; 9 positions match TRBD1. The CDR3 sequence is 15 residues long. The V gene end was trimmed by 5 bases and the J gene end by 8 bases; junction bases not matched to a gene: 10. DNA of the CDR3: TGTGCCAGCAGTCCACAGGGGGCTCTTACGGATGAGCAGTTCTTC. Amino acid sequence: CASSPQGALTDEQFF.

This sequence joins TRBV5-1 and TRBJ2-5; D remains unclear. In germline, CDR1 is SGHRS, CDR2 YFSETQ. This CDR3 spans 14 amino acids. V was trimmed by 5 bases and J by 4 bases, leaving 15 bases between them. The CDR3 reads CASSPRKGGETQYF. CDR3 bases: TGCGCCAGCAGTCCCCGTAAAGGTGGAGAGACCCAGTACTTC.

The chain links TRBV12-3 or TRBV12-4 to TRBJ1-4, with D tentatively TRBD1 (5 bases). V shed 5 bases and J shed 7 bases, with 11 bases lying between them. The CDR3 totals 13 residues. Here the CDR3 DNA reads TGTGCCAGCAGTACAGGACTGTCTGAAAAACTGTTTTTT. This sequence encodes CASSTGLSEKLFF.

This clonotype was seen only a few times. V usage is TRBV6-2 or TRBV6-3 and J usage is TRBJ2-3, with TRBD2 matching over 8 bases. Germline CDR1 MNHEY, CDR2 SVGEGT. This CDR3 contains 15 residues. After removal of 8 bases from V and 2 bases from J, the junction contained 9 bases not matched to a gene. CDR3 sequence reads: CASRSGLVITDTQYF. The DNA of the CDR3 is TGTGCCAGCCGGTCGGGACTAGTCATCACAGATACGCAGTATTTT.

In regard to this clonotype: The junction departs from germline at one end; a sequencing error may be responsible. The DNA of the CDR3 is TGTGCCAGCAGAGACGGGACGAACTCTGAAGCTTTCTTT. Protein: CASRDGTNSEAFF. The V and J genes are TRBV12-3 or TRBV12-4 and TRBJ1-1; the D gene is possibly TRBD1 (5 bases). This CDR3 contains 13 residues.

V is TRBV27 and J is TRBJ1-2, with 10 bases that match TRBD1. J gave up 1 base and V 3 bases, and 5 bases lay outside the gene matches. Germline V gene data show CDR1 as MNHEY and CDR2 as SMNVEV (reference sequence). CDR3 length: 16 amino acids. This CDR3 reads CASSFVGQGGNYGYTF. The CDR3 nucleotides are TGTGCCAGCAGTTTTGTTGGACAGGGGGGTAACTATGGCTACACCTTC.

V gene TRBV10-3 combines with J gene TRBJ2-5; D might be TRBD2 (6 bases). The CDR3 runs 21 residues. Germline V CDR1 and CDR2: ENHRY, SYGVKD. V was cut by 4 bases and J by 1 base, with 31 bases left in between. The CDR3 sequence: CAISVLVRGLTTPRIQETQYF. The CDR3 nucleotides read TGTGCCATCAGTGTTTTGGTGCGGGGACTGACCACTCCAAGAATCCAAGAGACCCAGTACTTC.

The chain is built from TRBV14 and TRBJ2-1; 8 bases map to TRBD1. From germline, CDR1 is SGHDN and CDR2 FVKESK. With 0 bases clipped from V and 8 bases from J, the junction kept 9 bases outside the gene matches. The CDR3 runs to 16 residues. CDR3 bases: TGTGCCAGCAGCCAAGATTGGGGACAGGTGGGGGATGAGCAGTTCTTC. Encoded protein: CASSQDWGQVGDEQFF.

The chain uses TRBV20-1 and TRBJ2-3, with D uncertain. From germline, CDR1 is DFQATT and CDR2 SNEGSKA (reference sequence). The CDR3 covers 15 residues. With 4 bases removed from V and 2 bases from J, the gap between germline ends came to 16 bases. CDR3: CSATHYREPTDTQYF. The CDR3 nucleotides read TGCAGTGCTACGCACTACCGTGAGCCCACAGATACGCAGTATTTT.

This clonotype was seen more than once but under ten times. This chain joins TRBV5-6 and TRBJ1-4; no reliable D call. The V and J ends lost 3 bases and 8 bases respectively, with 14 bases between them. The V gene's germline CDR1 is SGHDT and CDR2 YYEEEE. CDR3 length: 14 amino acids. The CDR3: CASSSLGPGEKLFF. DNA for the CDR3: TGTGCCAGCAGCTCTCTGGGTCCGGGGGAAAAACTGTTTTTT.

The gene calls are TRBV5-1 and TRBJ2-2, with D possibly TRBD2 on 6 matching bases. Trimming pared 6 bases from V and 7 bases from J, leaving 19 bases between. Germline V gives CDR1 SGHRS, CDR2 YFSETQ. This CDR3 is 15 amino acids long. The CDR3 reads CASKVSGGVGGELFF. The CDR3 DNA reads TGCGCCAGCAAGGTATCCGGGGGAGTCGGCGGGGAGCTGTTTTTT.

The chain is built from TRBV29-1 and TRBJ1-2; a possible D gene is TRBD1 (5 bases). This CDR3 comprises 11 residues. CDR1 is SQVTM and CDR2 is ANQGSEA in the germline V gene. V was cut by 4 bases and J by 8 bases, with 11 bases left in between. CDR3 residues: CSVGGDWGYTF. For the CDR3, the DNA is TGCAGCGTTGGGGGGGACTGGGGCTACACCTTC.

This clonotype was seen more than once but under ten times. V is TRBV4-2 and J is TRBJ2-5; D is unresolved. Between the trimmed V and J ends, which lost 4 bases and 2 bases, there was a span of 14 bases. This CDR3 has 15 residues. Per germline, CDR1 LGHNA and CDR2 YNFKEQ. The CDR3 region has the DNA TGTGCCAGCAGCCTAGGACCGGGCAGTCAAGAGACCCAGTACTTC. This translates into CASSLGPGSQETQYF.

This chain uses TRBV7-9 with TRBJ2-1; TRBD2 agrees at 8 bases. The V and J ends lost 7 bases and 5 bases, in that order; junction bases with no gene match: 16. The V gene's germline CDR1 is SEHNR and CDR2 FQNEAQ (reference sequence). The CDR3 is 17 residues long. The CDR3 reads CASTQNRWGLVDNEQFF. The CDR3, as DNA: TGTGCCAGCACCCAGAACCGATGGGGACTAGTGGACAATGAGCAGTTCTTC.

The chain joins TRBV27 to TRBJ2-2, with TRBD1 identical over 7 bases. Germline-derived CDR1 and CDR2 are MNHEY and SMNVEV (reference sequence). The CDR3 totals 16 residues. Losses at the gene ends were 4 bases for V and 7 bases for J; bases not matched to a gene: 12. The CDR3 loop reads CASSYPTGMGGGELFF. The CDR3 bases are TGTGCCAGCAGTTACCCGACAGGGATGGGTGGCGGGGAGCTGTTTTTT.